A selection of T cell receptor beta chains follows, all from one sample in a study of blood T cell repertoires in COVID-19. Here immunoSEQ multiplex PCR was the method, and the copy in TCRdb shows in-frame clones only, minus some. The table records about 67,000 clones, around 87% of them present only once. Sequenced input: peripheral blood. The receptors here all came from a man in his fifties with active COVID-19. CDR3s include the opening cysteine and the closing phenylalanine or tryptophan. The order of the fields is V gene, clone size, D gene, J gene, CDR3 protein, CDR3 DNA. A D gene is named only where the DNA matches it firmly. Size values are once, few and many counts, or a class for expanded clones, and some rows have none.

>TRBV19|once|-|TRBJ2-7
CASSSTGILYEQYF
TGTGCCAGTAGTAGTACAGGGATCCTCTACGAGCAGTACTTC
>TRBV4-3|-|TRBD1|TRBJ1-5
CASSRTGDVTQPQHF
TGCGCCAGCAGCCGAACAGGGGATGTAACTCAGCCCCAGCATTTT
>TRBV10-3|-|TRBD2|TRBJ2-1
CAISEAAGSSREQFF
TGTGCCATCAGTGAGGCAGCGGGATCCTCCAGAGAGCAGTTCTTC
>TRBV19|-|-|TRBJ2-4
CASSAQTGAKNIQYF
TGTGCCAGTAGTGCCCAAACAGGGGCCAAAAACATTCAGTACTTC
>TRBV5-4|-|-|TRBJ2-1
CASSLAPSNTYNEQFF
TGTGCCAGCAGCTTGGCCCCCTCTAATACCTACAATGAGCAGTTCTTC
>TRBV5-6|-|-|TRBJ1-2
CASSLGRRGYGYTF
TGTGCCAGCAGCTTGGGGAGAAGGGGCTATGGCTACACCTTC
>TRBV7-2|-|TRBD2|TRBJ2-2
CASRWTSGNTGELFF
TGTGCCAGCAGATGGACTAGCGGGAACACCGGGGAGCTGTTTTTT
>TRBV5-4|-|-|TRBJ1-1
CASSSPGAGGTEAFF
TGTGCCAGCAGCTCACCGGGGGCGGGAGGAACTGAAGCTTTCTTT
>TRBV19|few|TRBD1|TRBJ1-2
CASSPGQATNYGYTF
TGTGCCAGTAGTCCCGGACAGGCAACTAACTATGGCTACACCTTC
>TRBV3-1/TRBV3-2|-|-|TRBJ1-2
CASSHRGNYGYTF
TGTGCCAGCAGCCACCGGGGGAACTATGGCTACACCTTC
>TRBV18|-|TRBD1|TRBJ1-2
CASSGDRNYGYTF
TGTGCCAGCTCAGGGGACAGAAACTATGGCTACACCTTC
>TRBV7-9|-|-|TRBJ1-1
CASSSSGGERSTEAFF
TGTGCCAGCAGCTCAAGCGGGGGGGAGCGCAGCACTGAAGCTTTCTTT
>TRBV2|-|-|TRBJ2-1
CASCPLKRDSYNEQFF
TGTGCCAGCTGCCCTCTGAAGAGGGACTCCTACAATGAGCAGTTCTTC
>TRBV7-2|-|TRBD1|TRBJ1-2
CASNPTLTGGGGYTF
TGTGCCAGCAACCCAACATTGACAGGGGGCGGTGGCTACACCTTC
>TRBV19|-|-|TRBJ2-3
CASSESPWSTDTQYF
TGTGCCAGTAGTGAGTCCCCTTGGAGCACAGATACGCAGTATTTT
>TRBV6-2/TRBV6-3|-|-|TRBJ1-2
CASTPDTYGYTF
TGTGCCAGCACCCCAGACACCTATGGCTACACCTTC
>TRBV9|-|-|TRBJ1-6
CASSPYNSPLHF
TGTGCCAGCAGCCCATATAATTCACCCCTCCACTTT
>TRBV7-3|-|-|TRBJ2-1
CASSPQPRTHEQFF
TGTGCCAGCAGCCCTCAGCCCAGGACTCATGAGCAGTTCTTC
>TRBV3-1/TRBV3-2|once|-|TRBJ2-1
CASSHTPRTGTYNEQFF
TGTGCCAGCAGCCACACCCCCCGAACGGGGACCTACAATGAGCAGTTCTTC
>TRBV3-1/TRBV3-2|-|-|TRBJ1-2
CASSPRRANYGYTF
TGTGCCAGCAGCCCCCGACGGGCTAACTATGGCTACACCTTC
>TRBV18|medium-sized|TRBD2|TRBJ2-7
CASSPPEGGPREQYF
TGTGCCAGCTCACCACCGGAGGGAGGGCCTCGAGAGCAGTACTTC
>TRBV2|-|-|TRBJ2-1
CASSETLARDEQFF
TGTGCCAGCAGTGAAACGCTAGCTCGGGATGAGCAGTTCTTC
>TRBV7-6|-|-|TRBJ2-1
CASSLVRPSEIDEQFF
TGTGCCAGCAGCTTAGTACGACCTAGCGAAATAGATGAGCAGTTCTTC
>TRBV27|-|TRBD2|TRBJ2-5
CASSLDPAGGLETQYF
TGTGCCAGCAGTTTAGATCCAGCGGGAGGGTTAGAGACCCAGTACTTC
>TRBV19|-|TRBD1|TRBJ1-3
CASSKTQGAGNTIYF
TGTGCCAGTAGTAAAACACAGGGGGCCGGAAACACCATATATTTT
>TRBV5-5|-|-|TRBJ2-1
CASSPPVDSQKQFF
TGTGCCAGCAGCCCGCCTGTTGACTCTCAGAAGCAGTTCTTC
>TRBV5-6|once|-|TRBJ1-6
CASSLNKQNSPLHF
TGTGCCAGCAGCTTGAATAAACAAAATTCACCCCTCCACTTT
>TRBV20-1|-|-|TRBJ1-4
CSASPASSGNEKLFF
TGCAGTGCTAGTCCGGCCTCTTCGGGTAATGAAAAACTGTTTTTT
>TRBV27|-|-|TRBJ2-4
CASSPREGDIQYF
TGTGCCAGCAGTCCAAGGGAGGGGGACATTCAGTACTTC
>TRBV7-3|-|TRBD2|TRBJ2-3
CASSLMGSGSAADTQYF
TGTGCCAGCAGCTTAATGGGCAGCGGGAGCGCCGCAGATACGCAGTATTTT
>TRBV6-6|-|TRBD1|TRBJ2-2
CASSYTGGTGELFF
TGTGCCAGCAGTTACACAGGGGGCACCGGGGAGCTGTTTTTT
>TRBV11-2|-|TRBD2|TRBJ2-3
CASSLRLAGGPNSADTQYF
TGTGCCAGCAGCTTACGTCTAGCGGGAGGGCCTAATAGCGCAGATACGCAGTATTTT
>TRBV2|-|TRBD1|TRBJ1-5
CASKGTGDQPQHF
TGTGCCAGCAAAGGGACAGGGGATCAGCCCCAGCATTTT
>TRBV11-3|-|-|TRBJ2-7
CASSLEAYYEQYF
TGTGCCAGCAGCTTGGAGGCCTACTACGAGCAGTACTTC
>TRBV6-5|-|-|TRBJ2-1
CASSYSSGGYNEQFF
TGTGCCAGCAGTTACTCCAGCGGAGGTTACAATGAGCAGTTCTTC
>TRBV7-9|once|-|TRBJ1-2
CASSLLLDSPYGYTF
TGTGCCAGCAGCTTATTGCTCGACAGCCCCTATGGCTACACCTTC
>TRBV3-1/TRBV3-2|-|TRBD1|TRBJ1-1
CASSQVGDRGTAFF
TGTGCCAGCAGCCAAGTAGGGGACAGGGGTACAGCTTTCTTT
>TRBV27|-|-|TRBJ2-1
CASSLSTMRAEQFF
TGTGCCAGCAGTTTATCGACAATGAGAGCCGAGCAGTTCTTC
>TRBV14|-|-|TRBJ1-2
CASSQDAGLFGYTF
TGTGCCAGCAGCCAAGATGCAGGGTTATTTGGCTACACCTTC
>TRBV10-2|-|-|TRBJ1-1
CASSEAERGEAFF
TGCGCCAGCAGTGAGGCCGAAAGGGGTGAAGCTTTCTTT
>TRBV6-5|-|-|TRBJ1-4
CASSGQGYTNEKLFF
TGTGCCAGCAGCGGGCAGGGGTACACTAATGAAAAACTGTTTTTT
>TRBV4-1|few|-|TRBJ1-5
CASSQSKQEGQPQHF
TGCGCCAGCAGCCAATCGAAACAGGAGGGTCAGCCCCAGCATTTT
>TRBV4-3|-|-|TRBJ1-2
CASSQEQGVYGYTF
TGCGCCAGCAGCCAGGAACAGGGTGTCTATGGCTACACCTTC
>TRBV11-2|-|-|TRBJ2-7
CASSLGLRGSSYF
TGTGCCAGCAGCTTAGGTTTAAGAGGGAGTTCGTACTTC
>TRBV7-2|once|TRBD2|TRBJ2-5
CASSFPVLAGSLRETQYF
TGTGCCAGCAGCTTCCCCGTACTAGCGGGATCGCTTAGGGAGACCCAGTACTTC
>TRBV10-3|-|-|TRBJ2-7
CAISEWANNYEQYF
TGTGCCATCAGTGAATGGGCTAATAACTACGAGCAGTACTTC
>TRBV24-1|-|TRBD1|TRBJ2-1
CATSEGGTGGNEQFF
TGTGCCACCAGTGAGGGGGGGACAGGGGGAAATGAGCAGTTCTTC
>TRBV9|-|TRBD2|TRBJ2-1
CASSVGSSGIFNEQFF
TGTGCCAGCAGCGTAGGGAGTAGCGGGATATTTAATGAGCAGTTCTTC
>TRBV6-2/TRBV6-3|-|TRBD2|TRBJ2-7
CASSYSLGGGRSYEQYF
TGTGCCAGCAGTTACTCTTTAGGCGGGGGACGCTCCTACGAGCAGTACTTC
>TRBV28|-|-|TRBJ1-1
CASSRGGARTEAFF
TGTGCCAGCAGCCGGGGGGGGGCGCGAACTGAAGCTTTCTTT
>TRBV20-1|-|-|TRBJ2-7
CSARDRDEQYF
TGCAGTGCTAGAGATCGGGACGAGCAGTACTTC
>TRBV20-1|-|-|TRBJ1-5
CSASQGTPNQPQHF
TGCAGTGCTAGTCAGGGGACCCCCAATCAGCCCCAGCATTTT
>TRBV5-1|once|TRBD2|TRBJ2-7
CASSLAASGSGEQYF
TGCGCCAGCAGCTTGGCTGCTAGCGGGAGTGGCGAGCAGTACTTC
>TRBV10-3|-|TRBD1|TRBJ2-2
CATLPGQGRSGELFF
TGTGCCACGCTTCCGGGACAGGGACGTAGCGGGGAGCTGTTTTTT
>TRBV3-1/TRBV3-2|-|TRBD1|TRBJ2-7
CASSLGQGSYEQYF
TGTGCCAGCAGCCTGGGACAGGGATCCTACGAGCAGTACTTC